A selection of T cell receptor beta chains follows, all from one sample in a study of early T cells in non-severe SARS-CoV-2 infection. TCRdb used MiXCR to reprocess the 5' RACE reads, holding one entry per CDR3 protein. Of tens of thousands of distinct CDR3 sequences listed, around an eighth are singletons. The sample comprised whole blood. These receptors were obtained from an adult who was a healthcare worker with PCR-confirmed SARS-CoV-2 infection or an uninfected control (not recorded which). Each CDR3 is given with its conserved first and last residue. D genes are given only for firm matches. Clone size is stated in some rows and not others, as once, few, many or a class when expanded.

CASSRTGGPTDKQYF | TGTGCCAGCAGTCGGACAGGGGGACCCACAGATAAGCAGTATTTT | 15 | TRBD1 | TRBJ2-3 | TRBV7-6 | -
CASSSLGTSGGVTQYF | TGTGCCAGCAGCTCCCTTGGGACTAGCGGAGGGGTGACCCAGTACTTC | 16 | TRBD2 | TRBJ2-5 | TRBV3-1 | many
CSVVTASYNEQFF | TGCAGCGTTGTTACAGCCTCCTACAATGAGCAGTTCTTC | 13 | - | TRBJ2-1 | TRBV29-1 | -
CSACPGLYNEQFF | TGCAGTGCCTGCCCGGGACTTTACAATGAGCAGTTCTTC | 13 | - | TRBJ2-1 | TRBV20-1 | -
CSVHRDTEAFF | TGCAGCGTACACCGGGACACTGAAGCTTTCTTT | 11 | - | TRBJ1-1 | TRBV29-1 | -
CASSPAGQGGNTEAFF | TGTGCCAGCTCACCCGCCGGACAGGGTGGGAACACTGAAGCTTTCTTT | 16 | TRBD1 | TRBJ1-1 | TRBV18 | -
CASSPRSGKETQYF | TGTGCCAGCAGCCCTAGGTCCGGGAAGGAGACCCAGTACTTC | 14 | - | TRBJ2-5 | TRBV27 | many
CASSPSGGAKTGELFF | TGTGCCAGCAGTCCCTCAGGGGGCGCCAAAACCGGGGAGCTGTTTTTT | 16 | TRBD1 | TRBJ2-2 | TRBV12-3/TRBV12-4 | few
CASPGGGDEQFF | TGTGCCAGCCCCGGGGGAGGAGATGAGCAGTTCTTC | 12 | - | TRBJ2-1 | TRBV7-4 | -
CASRGGEDYGYTF | TGTGCCAGCAGAGGAGGGGAAGACTATGGCTACACCTTC | 13 | - | TRBJ1-2 | TRBV6-4 | many
CSARDSRTDTQYF | TGCAGTGCTAGAGATAGCCGCACAGATACGCAGTATTTT | 13 | - | TRBJ2-3 | TRBV20-1 | few
CASSPFLASPGELFF | TGTGCCAGCAGCCCCTTTCTAGCTTCGCCCGGGGAGCTGTTTTTT | 15 | - | TRBJ2-2 | TRBV7-9 | many
CASSLGGTSTDTQYF | TGTGCCAGCAGCTTAGGTGGGACTAGCACAGATACGCAGTATTTT | 15 | - | TRBJ2-3 | TRBV7-2 | -
CASSGTKAHEQFF | TGTGCCAGCAGCGGGACTAAGGCCCATGAGCAGTTCTTC | 13 | TRBD2 | TRBJ2-1 | TRBV6-5 | few
CSGGLVFYNEQFF | TGCAGCGGGGGACTAGTTTTCTACAATGAGCAGTTCTTC | 13 | TRBD2 | TRBJ2-1 | TRBV29-1 | few
CASSHNNSPLHF | TGCGCCAGCAGTCACAATAATTCACCCCTCCACTTT | 12 | - | TRBJ1-6 | TRBV5-1 | -
CATRRTGANVLTF | TGTGCCACCCGAAGGACGGGGGCCAACGTCCTGACTTTC | 13 | - | TRBJ2-6 | TRBV25-1 | -
CASSRGLGRVEKLFF | TGCGCCAGCAGCCGAGGTTTGGGCAGGGTGGAAAAACTGTTTTTT | 15 | - | TRBJ1-4 | TRBV4-3 | many
CASSFFGGGDGYTF | TGTGCCAGCAGCTTTTTTGGAGGGGGCGATGGCTACACCTTC | 14 | TRBD1 | TRBJ1-2 | TRBV5-5 | -
CASSLVGQMSYEQFF | TGTGCCAGCAGCTTAGTGGGGCAGATGTCTTATGAGCAGTTCTTC | 15 | - | TRBJ2-1 | TRBV7-2 | few
CSARDQGGEKLFF | TGCAGTGCTAGAGATCAGGGAGGCGAAAAACTGTTTTTT | 13 | - | TRBJ1-4 | TRBV20-1 | -
CASTWTSGGETQYF | TGCGCCAGCACTTGGACTAGCGGGGGAGAGACCCAGTACTTC | 14 | TRBD2 | TRBJ2-5 | TRBV5-1 | few
CSAGENTEAFF | TGCAGCGCCGGAGAGAACACTGAAGCTTTCTTT | 11 | - | TRBJ1-1 | TRBV29-1 | once
CASSARDRGWGTEAFF | TGTGCCAGCAGTGCTCGGGACAGGGGATGGGGCACTGAAGCTTTCTTT | 16 | TRBD1 | TRBJ1-1 | TRBV6-1 | -
CSATSGNGLDTQYF | TGCAGTGCTACTAGCGGGAATGGGTTAGATACGCAGTATTTT | 14 | TRBD2 | TRBJ2-3 | TRBV20-1 | few
CASSRDRVGEQYF | TGTGCCAGCAGCCGGGACAGGGTGGGCGAGCAGTACTTC | 13 | TRBD1 | TRBJ2-7 | TRBV7-2 | few
CSASNETGRVEAFF | TGCAGTGCTAGTAACGAAACAGGGCGGGTTGAAGCTTTCTTT | 14 | - | TRBJ1-1 | TRBV20-1 | -
CATSRVAGSYEQYF | TGTGCCACCAGCAGAGTTGCGGGTTCCTACGAGCAGTACTTC | 14 | - | TRBJ2-7 | TRBV15 | -
CASSQQKTQYF | TGTGCCAGCAGCCAACAAAAGACCCAGTACTTC | 11 | - | TRBJ2-5 | TRBV3-1 | -
CASSLERGPYEQYF | TGTGCCAGCAGCTTAGAGCGGGGACCCTACGAGCAGTACTTC | 14 | TRBD2 | TRBJ2-7 | TRBV7-9 | -
CAISESWSSGRGGGDEQFF | TGTGCCATCAGTGAGTCGTGGAGTAGCGGGAGGGGTGGAGGAGATGAGCAGTTCTTC | 19 | TRBD2 | TRBJ2-1 | TRBV10-3 | few
CASSYRLDWGETQYF | TGTGCCAGCAGTTACCGACTAGACTGGGGAGAGACCCAGTACTTC | 15 | - | TRBJ2-5 | TRBV12-3/TRBV12-4 | -